These 19 T cell receptor beta chains came from one sample sequenced in a study of blood T cell repertoires in COVID-19 (dated by TCRdb to 2020 to 2022). Library prep was done by the immunoSEQ multiplex PCR assay. As stored in TCRdb, this immuneACCESS dataset retains in-frame rearrangements with V and J assigned. A fraction of the clones does not appear; measured against another copy, unresolved V genes explain less than half of the discrepancy, and the remainder lacks a known reason. Recorded for this sample are some 42,000 clones; under 85% of them occurred a single time. Clones ranked in the top ten supply 12% of the sample. The sample consisted of peripheral blood. These receptors all come from a human donor in a cohort sampled during active COVID-19.

The genes are TRBV6-5 and TRBJ2-7, with D uncertain. Germline V gene lookup returns CDR1 MNHEY and CDR2 SVGAGI. V lost 5 bases to trimming and J lost 4 bases, with 6 bases between them. This CDR3 is 11 amino acids long. DNA of the CDR3: TGTGCCAGCAGTATCAGGTACGAGCAGTACTTC. Translating gives CASSIRYEQYF.

V usage is TRBV12-3 or TRBV12-4 and J usage is TRBJ2-4; no definite D call. The CDR3 consists of 12 residues. V lost 4 bases, J lost 6 bases, and 7 bases lay in between. The CDR3 bases are TGTGCCAGCAGTTCCTATTTAAACATTCAGTACTTC. Encoded protein: CASSSYLNIQYF.

The chain links TRBV7-7 to TRBJ2-3; D possibly corresponds to TRBD1 (6 bases). This CDR3 comprises 15 residues. Germline lookup yields CDR1 SSHAT and CDR2 FNYEAQ (reference sequence). The germline V and J ends were trimmed by 3 bases and 0 bases, with 10 bases remaining between them. The DNA for the CDR3 is TGTGCCAGCAGCTTGCAGGGGTTGAGCACAGATACGCAGTATTTT. Its translation is CASSLQGLSTDTQYF.

This clone has a single count. The CDR3: CASSLDHTSYNEQFF. CDR3 DNA sequence: TGTGCCAGCAGCTTGGACCACACTAGCTACAATGAGCAGTTCTTC. The genes are TRBV11-1 and TRBJ2-1; tentative D call: TRBD2 (5 bases). The CDR3 sequence is 15 residues long. Germline CDR1 reads SGHAT; CDR2 reads FQDESV (reference sequence). The germline V and J ends were trimmed by 3 bases and 3 bases, with 12 bases remaining between them.

The gene calls are TRBV28 and TRBJ2-7; D is perhaps TRBD1 (5 bases). Between the trimmed V and J ends, which lost 8 bases and 2 bases, there was a span of 10 bases. The CDR3 runs to 12 residues. Per the germline V gene, CDR1 is MDHEN and CDR2 is SYDVKM. The CDR3 protein is CASGQGTYEQYF. The CDR3 bases are TGTGCCAGCGGCCAGGGAACCTACGAGCAGTACTTC.

In its sample, this clone was seen a few times. The V and J genes are TRBV10-1 and TRBJ2-1; 10 bases match TRBD2. Trimming cost V 2 bases and J 5 bases; bases outside gene matches: 3. CDR1 WNHNN and CDR2 SYGVQD come from the germline V gene (reference sequence). The CDR3 is made up of 15 amino acids. The CDR3 nucleotides are TGCGCCAGCAGTGAGAAGCGGGGGGGGCACAATGAGCAGTTCTTC. Translation: CASSEKRGGHNEQFF.

The chain couples TRBV5-5 to TRBJ2-7, with 10 bases matching TRBD1. Germline V gene lookup returns CDR1 SGHKS and CDR2 YYEKEE (reference sequence). CDR3 length: 16 amino acids. J gave up 6 bases and V 4 bases, and 13 bases lay outside the gene matches. In DNA, the CDR3 is TGTGCCAGCAGCCTGGCGGGGACAGGGGTTCCTTTCGAGCAGTACTTC. As protein: CASSLAGTGVPFEQYF.

The V and J genes are TRBV18 and TRBJ2-1; a weak D match, TRBD2 (6 bases). This CDR3 spans 14 amino acids. Trimming stripped 1 base from V and 5 bases from J, with 9 bases between. Germline values: CDR1 KGHSH, CDR2 LQKENI. The CDR3 is CASSPRGANNEQFF. The DNA for the CDR3 is TGTGCCAGCTCACCACGCGGGGCAAACAATGAGCAGTTCTTC. The variable domain in full, with the rest retrieved from reference TRBV18 and TRBJ2-1, is NAGVMQNPRHLVRRRGQEARLRCSPMKGHSHVYWYRQLPEEGLKFMVYLQKENIIDESGMPKERFSAEFPKEGPSILRIQQVVRGDSAAYFCASSPRGANNEQFFGPGTRLTVL.

In this sample, this clone turned up a few times. J is TRBJ2-5 and V is TRBV5-4; TRBD1 agrees at 8 bases. The trim removed 3 bases at V and 1 base at J, leaving 5 bases unmatched. The CDR3 runs to 15 residues. Per germline, CDR1 SGHNT and CDR2 YYREEE (reference sequence). As DNA, the CDR3 is TGTGCCAGCAGCTCGCGACAGGGGCGCCAAGAGACCCAGTACTTC. Translated: CASSSRQGRQETQYF.

CDR3 in amino acids: CASSEGTGGDYGYTF. CDR3 nucleotide sequence: TGTGCCAGCAGTGAAGGGACAGGGGGAGACTATGGCTACACCTTC. The rearrangement uses TRBV25-1 and TRBJ1-2; TRBD1 aligns across 11 bases. This CDR3 has 15 residues. Germline V gene data show CDR1 as MGHDK and CDR2 as SYGVNS. The junction had 2 bases not matched to a gene; V was cut back by 2 bases and J by 3 bases.

The V call is TRBV7-9, the J call TRBJ2-3; D remains unclear. Germline assignment: CDR1 SEHNR and CDR2 FQNEAQ (reference sequence). V lost 4 bases and J 3 bases, leaving 8 bases between the germline ends. This CDR3 region has 13 residues. In DNA form, the CDR3 reads TGTGCCAGCAGCTCGACGGGTACAGATACGCAGTATTTT. This sequence encodes CASSSTGTDTQYF.

The J gene is TRBJ2-3, the V gene TRBV9; D is uncertain. The germline CDR1 and CDR2 sequences are SGDLS and YYNGEE. Deletions cut 1 base from V and 2 bases from J, with 8 bases between. CDR3 size: 14 residues. The CDR3 region has the DNA TGTGCCAGCAGCGTACGGTCTTTCACAGATACGCAGTATTTT. It encodes CASSVRSFTDTQYF.

This chain joins TRBV28 and TRBJ2-1, with 9 bases aligning to TRBD2. CDR1 is MDHEN and CDR2 is SYDVKM in the germline V gene. V lost 7 bases, J lost 3 bases, and 10 bases stayed unmatched. The CDR3 contains 16 residues. The CDR3 region has the DNA TGTGCCAGCAAATCCGGGGGTAGCGGGGGCTACAATGAGCAGTTCTTC. This encodes CASKSGGSGGYNEQFF.

This chain joins TRBV2 and TRBJ2-5, with 9 bases fitting TRBD1. Losses at the gene ends were 11 bases for V and 2 bases for J; bases not matched to a gene: 6. CDR1 is SNHLY, CDR2 FYNNEI, per germline. The CDR3 extends over 13 amino acids. In DNA form, the CDR3 reads TGTGCCTCCACAGGGGGCCCTCAAGAGACCCAGTACTTC. Translated: CASTGGPQETQYF.

This clone was seen just once. The chain combines TRBV3-1 (or the pseudogene TRBV3-2) with TRBJ2-5; 8 bases map to TRBD2. This CDR3 comprises 15 residues. V lost 2 bases and J lost 3; bases outside the gene matches: 5. CDR1 is LGHDT, CDR2 YNNKEL, per germline (reference sequence). The CDR3 sequence: CASSQFPGGEETQYF. CDR3 bases: TGTGCCAGCAGCCAATTTCCGGGGGGGGAAGAGACCCAGTACTTC.

This clone was seen a single time. The V and J genes are TRBV6-5 and TRBJ2-1; D perhaps matches TRBD1 (6 bases). V lost 6 bases and J 12 bases, leaving 15 bases between the germline ends. The CDR3 is 12 amino acids. Per germline, CDR1 MNHEY and CDR2 SVGAGI. The CDR3 here is CASSTRGGGQFF. The CDR3 region has the DNA TGTGCCAGCAGCACCAGGGGCGGTGGGCAGTTCTTC.

The chain is built from TRBV7-2 and TRBJ2-4; the D gene is possibly TRBD1 (6 bases). Per the germline V gene, CDR1 is SGHTA and CDR2 is FQGNSA. V was clipped by 5 bases and J by 7 bases, with 18 bases between them. The CDR3 is 15 amino acids. Here the CDR3 reads CASSIDRMGANIQYF. CDR3 sequence (DNA): TGTGCCAGCAGCATCGACAGGATGGGAGCTAACATTCAGTACTTC.

The chain employs TRBV7-2 and TRBJ1-2; D might be TRBD1 (6 bases). CDR1 is SGHTA, CDR2 FQGNSA, per germline. Trimming stripped 2 bases from V and 4 bases from J, with 14 bases between. The CDR3 spans 15 residues. CDR3 sequence (DNA): TGTGCCAGCAGCTTAAGTACTTGGACAGCCTATGGCTACACCTTC. This encodes CASSLSTWTAYGYTF.

The genes are TRBV7-6 and TRBJ1-1, with D perhaps matching TRBD1 (5 bases). The CDR3 is 14 residues long. Germline V gene lookup returns CDR1 SGHVS and CDR2 FNYEAQ. Trimming left V 1 base short and J 4 bases short, with 10 bases between. CDR3 protein: CASSLVGEGTEAFF. CDR3 bases: TGTGCCAGCAGCTTAGTAGGGGAGGGCACTGAAGCTTTCTTT.